This TCR beta chain was recorded in a study of OX40 agonist ivuxolimab in advanced cancers. Study details: The dose-escalation cohort was about 86% male, with a mean age of 60 years, ranging roughly 20 to 90. Partial response was recorded in three patients: one hepatocellular carcinoma and two cutaneous melanoma cases. Study-wide findings and caveats: Also present in some nonresponders was a low level of normalized T-cell clonal expansion.

Concerning this clone: What it binds is not known.

The CDR3 totals 11 residues. Germline CDR1 SGDLS, CDR2 YYNGEE. With 4 bases removed from V and 7 bases from J, the gap between germline ends came to 5 bases. Clones were sequenced by immunoSEQ multiplex PCR, and TCRdb holds only the in-frame ones, with some missing. This sample has tens of thousands of clones, with 80% to 90% found just once. This material consisted of CD4+ or CD8+ T cells sorted from blood, taken in a trial of the OX40 agonist ivuxolimab. The receptor's source is an adult with an advanced solid tumor such as melanoma, head and neck, liver or kidney cancer. This rearrangement joins TRBV9 to TRBJ2-2; no clear D gene. CDR3 DNA: TGTGCCAGCAGCCCGGACGGGGAGCTGTTTTTT. This translates into CASSPDGELFF.